This TCR beta chain was captured by sequencing in a study of blood T cells in healthy people across ages. This clonotype occurred many times. Then a second PCR, running roughly 7 to 12 cycles, was carried out with a sample-barcoded 5' primer and a J-beta primer mix. Per-sample output comprised a minimum of 3 million paired-end reads containing CDR3. TCRdb passed the 5' RACE reads through MiXCR, listing each CDR3 protein once. The sample lists approximately 800,000 distinct CDR3 sequences, about 37% occurring once. What was sequenced was blood. The sequence was collected from a man aged 18 to 35 in good health.

This CDR3 reads CASSQDTGSGANVLTF. The CDR3 DNA reads TGCGCCAGCAGCCAAGATACGGGGTCTGGGGCCAACGTCCTGACTTTC. The rearrangement uses TRBV4-3 and TRBJ2-6, with D perhaps matching TRBD2 (5 bases). From germline, CDR1 is LGHNA and CDR2 YSLEER. V was clipped by 0 bases and J by 1 base, with 7 bases between them. This CDR3 is 16 amino acids long.